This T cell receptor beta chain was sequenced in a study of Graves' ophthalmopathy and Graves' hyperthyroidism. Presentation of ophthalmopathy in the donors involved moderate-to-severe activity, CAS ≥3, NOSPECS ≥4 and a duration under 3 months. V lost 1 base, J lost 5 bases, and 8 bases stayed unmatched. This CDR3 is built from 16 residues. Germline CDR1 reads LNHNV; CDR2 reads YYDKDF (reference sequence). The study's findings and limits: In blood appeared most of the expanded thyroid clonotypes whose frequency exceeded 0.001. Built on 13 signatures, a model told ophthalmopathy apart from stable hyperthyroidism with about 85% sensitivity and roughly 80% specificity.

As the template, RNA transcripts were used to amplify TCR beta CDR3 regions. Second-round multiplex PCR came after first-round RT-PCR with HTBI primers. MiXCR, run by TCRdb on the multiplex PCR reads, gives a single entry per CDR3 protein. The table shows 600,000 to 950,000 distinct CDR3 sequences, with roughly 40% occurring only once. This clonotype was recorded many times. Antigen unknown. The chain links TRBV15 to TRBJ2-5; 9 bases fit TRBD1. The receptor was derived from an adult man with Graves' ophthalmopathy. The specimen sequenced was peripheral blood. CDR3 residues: CATSRGDRGGRETQYF. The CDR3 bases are TGTGCCACCAGCAGAGGCGACAGGGGGGGACGGGAGACCCAGTACTTC.